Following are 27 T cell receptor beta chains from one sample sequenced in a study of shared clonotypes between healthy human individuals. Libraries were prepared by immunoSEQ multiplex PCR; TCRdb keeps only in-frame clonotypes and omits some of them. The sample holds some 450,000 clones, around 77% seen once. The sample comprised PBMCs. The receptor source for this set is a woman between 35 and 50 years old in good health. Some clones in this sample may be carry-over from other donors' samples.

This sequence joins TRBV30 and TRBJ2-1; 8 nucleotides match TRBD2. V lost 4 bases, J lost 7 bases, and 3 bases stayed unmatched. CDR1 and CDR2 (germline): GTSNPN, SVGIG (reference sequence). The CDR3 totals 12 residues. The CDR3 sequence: CAWTSGWNEQFF. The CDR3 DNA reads TGTGCCTGGACTAGCGGGTGGAATGAGCAGTTCTTC.

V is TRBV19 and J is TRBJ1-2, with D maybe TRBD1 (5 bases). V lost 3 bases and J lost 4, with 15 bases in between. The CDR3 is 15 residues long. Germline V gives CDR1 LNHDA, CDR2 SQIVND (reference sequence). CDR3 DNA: TGTGCCAGTAGTATTGAGGGGTACTCTACCTATGGCTACACCTTC. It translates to CASSIEGYSTYGYTF. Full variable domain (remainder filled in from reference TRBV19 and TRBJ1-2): DGGITQSPKYLFRKEGQNVTLSCEQNLNHDAMYWYRQDPGQGLRLIYYSQIVNDFQKGDIAEGYSVSREKKESFPLTVTSAQKNPTAFYLCASSIEGYSTYGYTFGSGTRLTVV.

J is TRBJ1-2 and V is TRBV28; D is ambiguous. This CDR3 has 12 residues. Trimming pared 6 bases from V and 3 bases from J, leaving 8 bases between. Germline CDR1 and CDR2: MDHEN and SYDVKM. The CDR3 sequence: CASSKDYYGYTF. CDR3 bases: TGTGCCAGCAGCAAGGACTACTATGGCTACACCTTC.

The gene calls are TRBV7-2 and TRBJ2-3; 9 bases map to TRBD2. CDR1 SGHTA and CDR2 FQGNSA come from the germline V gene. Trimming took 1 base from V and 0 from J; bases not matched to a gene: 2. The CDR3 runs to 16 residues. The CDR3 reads CASSLGLAASTDTQYF. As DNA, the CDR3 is TGTGCCAGCAGCTTAGGACTAGCGGCGAGCACAGATACGCAGTATTTT.

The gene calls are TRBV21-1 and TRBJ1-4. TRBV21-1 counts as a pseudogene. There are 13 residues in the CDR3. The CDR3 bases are TGTGCCAGCAAGAACTTTGTTAATGAAAAACTGTTTTTT. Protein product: CASKNFVNEKLFF.

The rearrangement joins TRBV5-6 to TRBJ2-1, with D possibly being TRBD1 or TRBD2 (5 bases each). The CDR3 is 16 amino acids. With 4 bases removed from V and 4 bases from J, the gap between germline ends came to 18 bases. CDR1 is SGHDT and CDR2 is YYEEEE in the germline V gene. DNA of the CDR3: TGTGCCAGCAGCCTTGGAGGTCAGGGTGGTTACAATGAGCAGTTCTTC. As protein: CASSLGGQGGYNEQFF. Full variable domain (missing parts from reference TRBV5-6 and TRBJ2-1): DAGVTQSPTHLIKTRGQQVTLRCSPKSGHDTVSWYQQALGQGPQFIFQYYEEEERQRGNFPDRFSGHQFPNYSSELNVNALLLGDSALYLCASSLGGQGGYNEQFFGPGTRLTVL.

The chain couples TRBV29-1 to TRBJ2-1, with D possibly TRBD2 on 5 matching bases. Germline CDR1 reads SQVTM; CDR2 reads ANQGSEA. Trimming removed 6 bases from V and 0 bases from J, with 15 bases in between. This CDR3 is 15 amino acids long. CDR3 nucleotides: TGCAGCGTATTAGGAGGCCAGATCTCCTACAATGAGCAGTTCTTC. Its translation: CSVLGGQISYNEQFF.

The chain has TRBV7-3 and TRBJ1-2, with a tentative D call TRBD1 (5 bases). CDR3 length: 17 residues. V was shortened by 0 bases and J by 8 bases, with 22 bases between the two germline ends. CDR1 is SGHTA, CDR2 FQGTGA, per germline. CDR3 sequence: CASSLTPLGQGSEGYTF. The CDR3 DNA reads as TGTGCCAGCAGCTTAACGCCACTGGGCCAGGGCTCCGAGGGCTACACCTTC.

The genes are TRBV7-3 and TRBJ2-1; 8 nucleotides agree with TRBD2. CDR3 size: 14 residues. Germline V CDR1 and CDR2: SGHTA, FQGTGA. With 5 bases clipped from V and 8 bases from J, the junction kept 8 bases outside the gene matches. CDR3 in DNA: TGTGCCAGCAGCGCCGGGACTAGACTCGATGAGCAGTTCTTC. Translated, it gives CASSAGTRLDEQFF.

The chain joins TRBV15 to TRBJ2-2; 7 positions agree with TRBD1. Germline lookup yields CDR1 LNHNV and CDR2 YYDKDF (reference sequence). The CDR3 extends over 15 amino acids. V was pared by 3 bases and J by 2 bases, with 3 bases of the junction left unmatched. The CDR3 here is CATSREGGNTGELFF. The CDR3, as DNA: TGTGCCACCAGCAGGGAAGGGGGCAACACCGGGGAGCTGTTTTTT.

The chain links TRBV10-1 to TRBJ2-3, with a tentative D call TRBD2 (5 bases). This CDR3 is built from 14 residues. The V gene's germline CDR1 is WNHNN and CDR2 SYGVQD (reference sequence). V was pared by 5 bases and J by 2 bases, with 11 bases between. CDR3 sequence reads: CASSLLGNTDTQYF. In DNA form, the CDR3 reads TGCGCCAGCAGTTTACTCGGGAACACAGATACGCAGTATTTT.

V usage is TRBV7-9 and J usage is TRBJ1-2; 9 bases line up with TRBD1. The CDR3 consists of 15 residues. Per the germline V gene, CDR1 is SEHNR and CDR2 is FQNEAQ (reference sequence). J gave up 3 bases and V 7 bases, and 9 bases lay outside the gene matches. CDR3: CASKSTGGDDYGYTF. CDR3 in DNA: TGTGCCAGCAAATCAACAGGGGGCGATGACTATGGCTACACCTTC.

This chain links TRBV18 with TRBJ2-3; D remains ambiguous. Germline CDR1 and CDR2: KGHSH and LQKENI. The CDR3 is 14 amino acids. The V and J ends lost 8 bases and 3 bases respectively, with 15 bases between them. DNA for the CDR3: TGTGCCAGCGCCGAGGCCCCAGGAACAGATACGCAGTATTTT. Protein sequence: CASAEAPGTDTQYF.

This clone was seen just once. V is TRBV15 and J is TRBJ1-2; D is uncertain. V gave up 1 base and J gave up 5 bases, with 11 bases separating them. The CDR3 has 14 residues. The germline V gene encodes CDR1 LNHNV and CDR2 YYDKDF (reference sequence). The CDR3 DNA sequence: TGTGCCACCAGCAGAGGAAGGGTTGGGTATGGCTACACCTTC. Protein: CATSRGRVGYGYTF.

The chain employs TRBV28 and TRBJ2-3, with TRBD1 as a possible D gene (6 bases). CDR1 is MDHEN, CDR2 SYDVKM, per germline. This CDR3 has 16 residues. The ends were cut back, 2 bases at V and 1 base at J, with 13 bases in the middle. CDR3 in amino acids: CASSLVRGTRTDTQYF. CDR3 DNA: TGTGCCAGCAGTTTAGTCAGGGGTACTCGCACAGATACGCAGTATTTT.

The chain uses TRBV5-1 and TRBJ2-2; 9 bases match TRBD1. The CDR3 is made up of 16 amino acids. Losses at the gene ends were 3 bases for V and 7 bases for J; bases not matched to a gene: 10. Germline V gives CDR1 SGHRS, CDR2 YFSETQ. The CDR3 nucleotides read TGCGCCAGCAGCTCCTCCCCCGGGACAGGGTTCGGGGAGCTGTTTTTT. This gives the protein CASSSSPGTGFGELFF.

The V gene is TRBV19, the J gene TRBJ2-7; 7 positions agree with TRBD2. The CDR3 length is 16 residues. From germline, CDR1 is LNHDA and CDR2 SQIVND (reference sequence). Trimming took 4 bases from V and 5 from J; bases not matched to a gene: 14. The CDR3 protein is CASSTSRGGPLHEQYF. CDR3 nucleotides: TGTGCCAGTAGTACCTCCCGGGGAGGGCCCCTCCACGAGCAGTACTTC.

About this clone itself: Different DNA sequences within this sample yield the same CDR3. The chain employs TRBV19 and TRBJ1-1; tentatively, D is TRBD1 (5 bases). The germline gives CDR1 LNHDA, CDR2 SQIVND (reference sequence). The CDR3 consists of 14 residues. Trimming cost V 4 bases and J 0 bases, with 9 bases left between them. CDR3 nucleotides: TGTGCCAGTAGTACACCGGGACTGAACACTGAAGCTTTCTTT. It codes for CASSTPGLNTEAFF.

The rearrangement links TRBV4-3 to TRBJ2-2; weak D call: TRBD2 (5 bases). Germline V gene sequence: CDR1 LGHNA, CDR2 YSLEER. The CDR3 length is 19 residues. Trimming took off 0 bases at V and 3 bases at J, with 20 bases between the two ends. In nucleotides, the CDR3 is TGCGCCAGCAGCCAAGATAGAGTAGCACGGTGGGGAGACACCGGGGAGCTGTTTTTT. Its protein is CASSQDRVARWGDTGELFF.

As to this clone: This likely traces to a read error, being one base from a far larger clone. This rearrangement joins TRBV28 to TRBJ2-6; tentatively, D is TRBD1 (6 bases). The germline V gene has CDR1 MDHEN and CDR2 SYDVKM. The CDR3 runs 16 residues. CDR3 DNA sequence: TGTGCCAACAGTTCCGGACAGTTAGATGGGGCCAACGTCCTGACTTTC. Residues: CANSSGQLDGANVLTF.

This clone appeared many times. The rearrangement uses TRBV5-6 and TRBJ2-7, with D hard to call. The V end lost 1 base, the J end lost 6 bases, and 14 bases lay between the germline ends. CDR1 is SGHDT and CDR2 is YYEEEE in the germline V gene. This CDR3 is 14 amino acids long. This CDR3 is CASSLSLVSREQYF. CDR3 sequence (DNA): TGTGCCAGCAGCTTGAGTCTGGTGAGTCGCGAGCAGTACTTC.

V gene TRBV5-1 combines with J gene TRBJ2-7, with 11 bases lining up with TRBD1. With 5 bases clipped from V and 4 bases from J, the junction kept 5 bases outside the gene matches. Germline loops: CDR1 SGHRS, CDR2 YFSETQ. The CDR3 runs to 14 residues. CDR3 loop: CASSPGQGVYEQYF. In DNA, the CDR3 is TGCGCCAGCAGTCCGGGACAGGGGGTATACGAGCAGTACTTC.

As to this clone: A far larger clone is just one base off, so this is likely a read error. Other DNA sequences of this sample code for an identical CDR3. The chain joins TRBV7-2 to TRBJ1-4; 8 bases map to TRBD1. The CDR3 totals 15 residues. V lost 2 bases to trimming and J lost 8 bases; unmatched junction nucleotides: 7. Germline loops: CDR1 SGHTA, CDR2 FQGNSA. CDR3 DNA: TGTGCCAGCAGCTTACGACAGGGGATTGGCGAAAAACTGTTTTTT. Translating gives CASSLRQGIGEKLFF.

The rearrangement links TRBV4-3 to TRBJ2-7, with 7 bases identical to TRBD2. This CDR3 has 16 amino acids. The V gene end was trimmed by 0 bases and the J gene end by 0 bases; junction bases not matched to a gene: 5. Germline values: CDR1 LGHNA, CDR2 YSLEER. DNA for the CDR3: TGCGCCAGCAGCCAAGAGAACGGGAGGCCCTCCTACGAGCAGTACTTC. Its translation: CASSQENGRPSYEQYF.

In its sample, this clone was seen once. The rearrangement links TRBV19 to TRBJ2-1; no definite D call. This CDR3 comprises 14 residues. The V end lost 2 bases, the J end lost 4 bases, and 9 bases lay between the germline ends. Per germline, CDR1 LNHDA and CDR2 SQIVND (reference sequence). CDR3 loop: CASSIRQEYNEQFF. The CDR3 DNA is TGTGCCAGTAGTATAAGGCAGGAGTACAATGAGCAGTTCTTC. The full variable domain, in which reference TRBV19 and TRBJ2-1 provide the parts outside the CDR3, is DGGITQSPKYLFRKEGQNVTLSCEQNLNHDAMYWYRQDPGQGLRLIYYSQIVNDFQKGDIAEGYSVSREKKESFPLTVTSAQKNPTAFYLCASSIRQEYNEQFFGPGTRLTVL.

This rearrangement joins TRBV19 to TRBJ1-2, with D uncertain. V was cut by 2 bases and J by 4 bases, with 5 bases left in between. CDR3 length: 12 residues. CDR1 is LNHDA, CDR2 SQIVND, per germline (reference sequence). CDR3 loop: CASSIRSYGYTF. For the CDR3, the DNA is TGTGCCAGTAGTATAAGGAGCTATGGCTACACCTTC.

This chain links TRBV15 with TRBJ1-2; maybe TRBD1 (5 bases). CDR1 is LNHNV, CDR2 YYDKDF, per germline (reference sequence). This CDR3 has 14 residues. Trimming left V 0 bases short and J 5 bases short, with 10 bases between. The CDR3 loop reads CATSRDGTDYGYTF. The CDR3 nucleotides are TGTGCCACCAGCAGAGATGGGACGGATTATGGCTACACCTTC. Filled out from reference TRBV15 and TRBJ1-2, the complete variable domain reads DAMVIQNPRYQVTQFGKPVTLSCSQTLNHNVMYWYQQKSSQAPKLLFHYYDKDFNNEADTPDNFQSRRPNTSFCFLDIRSPGLGDTAMYLCATSRDGTDYGYTFGSGTRLTVV.